Ten or more counts support the clone carrying this T cell receptor beta chain. Its matching antigen is unknown. This record belongs to a study of read filtering for tumor transcriptome and immune sequencing. Study overall: R-ISS stage counts were roughly eight for I, around 17 for II, 7 for III.

Germline lookup yields CDR1 SGHNT and CDR2 YYREEE (reference sequence). The V end was cut by 4 bases, the J end by 5 bases, with 12 bases between. This CDR3 has 13 amino acids. From about 400 ng of RNA, a library with molecular barcoded alpha/delta and beta/gamma adaptors was made. TCRdb re-analysed the reads in MiXCR, keeping a single row per CDR3 protein. The sample consists of over 25,000 distinct CDR3 sequences, over 13% of them appearing once. Study-wide findings and caveats: Correlation between methods rose after single-read clonotypes were removed. The CD138-negative fraction was mixed bone marrow immune cells, not pure T cells.

The sequence came from a donor at least 40 years old with multiple myeloma. Sequenced input: a population of CD138-negative cells sorted from bone marrow. The chain links TRBV5-4 to TRBJ2-5, with D tentatively TRBD1 (5 bases). CDR3 in DNA: TGTGCCAGCAGCAGAGGACCAGGGGAGACCCAGTACTTC. As protein: CASSRGPGETQYF. The variable domain in full, with the rest retrieved from reference TRBV5-4 and TRBJ2-5, is ETGVTQSPTHLIKTRGQQVTLRCSSQSGHNTVSWYQQALGQGPQFIFQYYREEENGRGNFPPRFSGLQFPNYSSELNVNALELDDSALYLCASSRGPGETQYFGPGTRLLVL.